The 13 T cell receptor beta chains reported below all come from one sample, sequenced in a study of glioma-infiltrating T cells after dendritic cell vaccination. Time point denoted: after dendritic cell vaccination, including at tumor progression/relapse. The method was immunoSEQ multiplex PCR; TCRdb's version includes in-frame clones alone and lacks a portion of them. This table has approximately 50,000 clones, around 89% appearing once. Material: blood, obtained after dendritic cell vaccination. The source is a human donor with glioblastoma.

The V call is TRBV2, the J call TRBJ1-5, with D uncertain. CDR3 length equals 15 residues. The germline V and J ends were trimmed by 5 bases and 0 bases, with 11 bases remaining between them. Germline assignment: CDR1 SNHLY and CDR2 FYNNEI. The CDR3 here is CASSWNSYSNQPQHF. For the CDR3, the DNA is TGTGCCAGCAGTTGGAATAGCTATAGCAATCAGCCCCAGCATTTT.

The J gene is TRBJ1-2, the V gene TRBV30; D ambiguous. Germline CDR1 is GTSNPN and CDR2 is SVGIG (reference sequence). This CDR3 spans 12 amino acids. V was clipped by 2 bases and J by 10 bases, with 14 bases between them. This CDR3 reads CAWSPSWGDYTF. CDR3 bases: TGTGCCTGGAGTCCCTCCTGGGGAGACTACACCTTC.

J is TRBJ1-1 and V is TRBV20-1; a weak D match, TRBD1 (6 bases). Germline V gene lookup returns CDR1 DFQATT and CDR2 SNEGSKA (reference sequence). The V and J ends lost 5 bases and 10 bases respectively, with 11 bases between them. The CDR3 is made up of 10 amino acids. The CDR3 DNA reads as TGCAGTGCTGGGACACTAGGAGCTTTCTTT. It encodes CSAGTLGAFF.

This rearrangement joins TRBV9 to TRBJ2-7, with D possibly TRBD2 on 5 matching bases. Germline values: CDR1 SGDLS, CDR2 YYNGEE. This CDR3 is built from 14 residues. V shed 0 bases and J shed 3 bases, with 10 bases lying between them. CDR3 amino acids: CASSVGGPDYEQYF. The CDR3 nucleotides read TGTGCCAGCAGCGTAGGAGGGCCCGACTACGAGCAGTACTTC. The whole variable domain, filled in from reference TRBV9 and TRBJ2-7, reads DSGVTQTPKHLITATGQRVTLRCSPRSGDLSVYWYQQSLDQGLQFLIQYYNGEERAKGNILERFSAQQFPDLHSELNLSSLELGDSALYFCASSVGGPDYEQYFGPGTRLTVT.

This chain uses TRBV25-1 with TRBJ1-2; D unclear. V lost 5 bases, J lost 2 bases, and 9 bases lay in between. The germline gives CDR1 MGHDK, CDR2 SYGVNS. The CDR3 length is 13 residues. The CDR3 here is CASSKEGNYGYTF. The CDR3 bases are TGTGCCAGCAGTAAGGAGGGCAACTATGGCTACACCTTC.

This chain joins TRBV28 and TRBJ1-4; 8 nucleotides agree with TRBD1. V shed 3 bases, J shed 5 bases, and the junction held 8 bases outside the gene matches. Germline CDR1 is MDHEN and CDR2 is SYDVKM. The CDR3 is 16 residues long. Written as DNA, the CDR3 is TGTGCCAGCAGTTTCCCCGGACAGGGCTGGAATGAAAAACTGTTTTTT. Translating it yields CASSFPGQGWNEKLFF.

The chain carries TRBV18 and TRBJ2-1; possibly TRBD1 for D (5 bases). Germline CDR1 is KGHSH and CDR2 is LQKENI. Trimming removed 1 base at V and 8 bases at J, with 15 bases between. CDR3 size: 15 residues. CDR3 bases: TGTGCCAGCTCACCACTCGCCGGACATTATTATGAGCAGTTCTTC. It codes for CASSPLAGHYYEQFF. The whole variable domain, remainder taken from reference TRBV18 and TRBJ2-1, is NAGVMQNPRHLVRRRGQEARLRCSPMKGHSHVYWYRQLPEEGLKFMVYLQKENIIDESGMPKERFSAEFPKEGPSILRIQQVVRGDSAAYFCASSPLAGHYYEQFFGPGTRLTVL.

The chain is built from TRBV5-1 and TRBJ2-3; 14 bases map to TRBD2. Germline lookup yields CDR1 SGHRS and CDR2 YFSETQ. The V segment lost 4 bases and the J segment 4 bases; nucleotides outside the gene matches: 5. This CDR3 comprises 16 residues. CDR3 nucleotides: TGCGCCAGCAGCCCACGACTAGCGGGAGGGCCAGATACGCAGTATTTT. Its translation is CASSPRLAGGPDTQYF.

The rearrangement links TRBV5-6 to TRBJ1-2, with no clear D. V lost 0 bases and J lost 1, with 7 bases in between. CDR1 is SGHDT, CDR2 YYEEEE, per germline. This CDR3 comprises 14 residues. This chain's CDR3 is CASSLGGINYGYTF. CDR3 nucleotide sequence: TGTGCCAGCAGCTTGGGCGGGATTAACTATGGCTACACCTTC.

This clone showed up just once. The J gene is TRBJ2-3, the V gene TRBV9; D uncertain. V lost 4 bases and J 2 bases, leaving 11 bases between the germline ends. Germline CDR1 and CDR2: SGDLS and YYNGEE. The CDR3 totals 14 residues. In nucleotides, the CDR3 is TGTGCCAGCAGCCCCGGGTCATACACAGATACGCAGTATTTT. This sequence encodes CASSPGSYTDTQYF.

The V gene is TRBV7-6, the J gene TRBJ2-1; perhaps TRBD2 as D (5 bases). Germline-derived CDR1 and CDR2 are SGHVS and FNYEAQ. V was clipped by 6 bases and J by 6 bases, with 18 bases between them. The CDR3 has 15 amino acids. The CDR3 sequence is CASSTTTTFGNEQFF. The DNA for the CDR3 is TGTGCCAGCAGTACGACTACCACCTTTGGCAATGAGCAGTTCTTC.

J is TRBJ2-7 and V is TRBV7-9, with TRBD1 as a possible D gene (5 bases). Germline CDR1 and CDR2: SEHNR and FQNEAQ (reference sequence). The CDR3 extends over 14 amino acids. Deletions cut 1 base from V and 2 bases from J, with 9 bases between. The CDR3 loop is CASSLGGNAYEQYF. In DNA form, the CDR3 reads TGTGCCAGCAGCTTAGGGGGCAACGCCTACGAGCAGTACTTC. The whole variable domain, remainder taken from reference TRBV7-9 and TRBJ2-7, is DTGVSQNPRHKITKRGQNVTFRCDPISEHNRLYWYRQTLGQGPEFLTYFQNEAQLEKSRLLSDRFSAERPKGSFSTLEIQRTEQGDSAMYLCASSLGGNAYEQYFGPGTRLTVT.

V is TRBV11-2 and J is TRBJ1-4; no firm D call. This CDR3 is built from 14 residues. Germline lookup yields CDR1 SGHAT and CDR2 FQNNGV. The germline V and J ends were trimmed by 4 bases and 7 bases, with 13 bases remaining between them. The CDR3 loop reads CASSSVRGVEKLFF. The DNA of the CDR3 is TGTGCCAGCAGCTCAGTCCGTGGTGTTGAAAAACTGTTTTTT.